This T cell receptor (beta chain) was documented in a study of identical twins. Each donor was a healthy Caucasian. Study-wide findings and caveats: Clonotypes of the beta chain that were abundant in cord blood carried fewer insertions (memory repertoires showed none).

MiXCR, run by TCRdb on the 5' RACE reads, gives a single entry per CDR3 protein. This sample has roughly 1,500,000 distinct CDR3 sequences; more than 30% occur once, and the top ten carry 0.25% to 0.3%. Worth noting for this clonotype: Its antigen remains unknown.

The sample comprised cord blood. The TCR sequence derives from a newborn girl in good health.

The CDR3 DNA reads TGTGCCAGCAGCTCACCCAGCTCGGGACTAGCCACCTACAATGAGCAGTTCTTC. Translation: CASSSPSSGLATYNEQFF. The V call is TRBV7-9, the J call TRBJ2-1; the match to TRBD2 covers 9 bases. Germline-derived CDR1 and CDR2 are SEHNR and FQNEAQ (reference sequence). The CDR3 has 18 amino acids. V lost 4 bases, J lost 2 bases, and 12 bases stayed unmatched. Filled out from reference TRBV7-9 and TRBJ2-1, the complete variable domain reads DTGVSQNPRHKITKRGQNVTFRCDPISEHNRLYWYRQTLGQGPEFLTYFQNEAQLEKSRLLSDRFSAERPKGSFSTLEIQRTEQGDSAMYLCASSSPSSGLATYNEQFFGPGTRLTVL.